The present entry profiles one T cell receptor beta chain with its context. V dropped 2 bases and J dropped 2 bases, with 12 bases sitting between them. The CDR3 is made up of 15 amino acids. Germline CDR1 reads SGHNT; CDR2 reads YENEEA. Produced via immunoSEQ multiplex PCR; TCRdb's table is partial and in-frame only. This sample has around 2,700 clones; around 77% occur once, and the top ten carry about 8%. The sample originates from a study of preoperative IRX-2 immunotherapy in early breast cancer. The treatment: preoperative locoregional IRX-2 cytokine immunotherapy. Patients received preoperative, locoregional IRX-2 cytokine immunotherapy in a phase Ib study.

V is TRBV11-3 and J is TRBJ2-5; tentatively, D is TRBD2 (5 bases). Specimen: tumor tissue, collected after IRX-2 immunotherapy. This receptor was taken from a human donor with breast cancer. CDR3 in DNA: TGTGCCAGCAGCTTAATGAGTGGAGGTCAAGAGACCCAGTACTTC. Protein product: CASSLMSGGQETQYF.